The present T cell receptor (beta chain) was sequenced within a study of early T cells in non-severe SARS-CoV-2 infection. A single record per CDR3 protein comes from TCRdb applying MiXCR to the 5' RACE reads. The repertoire holds roughly 63,000 distinct CDR3 sequences, with over 10% as singletons. This clonotype showed up many times. The source material was whole blood. The receptor was isolated from an adult who was a healthcare worker with PCR-confirmed SARS-CoV-2 infection or an uninfected control (not recorded which).

In DNA form, the CDR3 reads TGTGCCAGCAGCCCCGACCGGGACAGGGTAGAGACCCAGTACTTC. Protein: CASSPDRDRVETQYF. The V call is TRBV7-3, the J call TRBJ2-5; 9 nucleotides line up with TRBD1. Unmatched junction bases numbered 8, after V lost 5 bases and J lost 4 bases. Germline loops: CDR1 SGHTA, CDR2 FQGTGA. The CDR3 length is 15 residues.